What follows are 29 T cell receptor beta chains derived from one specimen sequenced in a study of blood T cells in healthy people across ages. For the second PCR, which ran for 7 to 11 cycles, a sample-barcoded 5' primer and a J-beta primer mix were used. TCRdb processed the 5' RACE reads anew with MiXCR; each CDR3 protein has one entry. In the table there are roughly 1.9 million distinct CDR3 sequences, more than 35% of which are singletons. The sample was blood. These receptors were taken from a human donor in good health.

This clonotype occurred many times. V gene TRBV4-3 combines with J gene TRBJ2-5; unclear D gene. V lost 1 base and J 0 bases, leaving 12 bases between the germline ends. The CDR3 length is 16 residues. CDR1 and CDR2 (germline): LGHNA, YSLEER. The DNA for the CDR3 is TGCGCCAGCAGCCAAGGACGGATAGAGTACCAAGAGACCCAGTACTTC. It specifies CASSQGRIEYQETQYF.

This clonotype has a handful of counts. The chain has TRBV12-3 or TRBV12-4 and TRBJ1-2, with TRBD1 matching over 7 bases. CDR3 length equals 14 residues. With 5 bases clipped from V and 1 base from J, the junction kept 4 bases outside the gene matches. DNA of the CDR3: TGTGCCAGCAGTGACGGACAGGTTAACTATGGCTACACCTTC. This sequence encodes CASSDGQVNYGYTF.

CDR3 in DNA: TGTGCCAGCAGAAATGCCCCGACGCAAGCCTTGAACACTGAAGCTTTCTTT. Protein sequence: CASRNAPTQALNTEAFF. The chain carries TRBV6-2 or TRBV6-3 and TRBJ1-1; D remains unclear. CDR1 and CDR2 (germline): MNHEY, SVGEGT. Deletions cut 6 bases from V and 0 bases from J, with 20 bases between. This CDR3 is 17 amino acids long.

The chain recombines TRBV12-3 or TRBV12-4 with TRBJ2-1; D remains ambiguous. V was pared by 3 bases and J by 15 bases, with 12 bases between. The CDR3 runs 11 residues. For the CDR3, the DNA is TGTGCCAGCAGTTTCTGGATGAGTCCGTTCTTC. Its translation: CASSFWMSPFF.

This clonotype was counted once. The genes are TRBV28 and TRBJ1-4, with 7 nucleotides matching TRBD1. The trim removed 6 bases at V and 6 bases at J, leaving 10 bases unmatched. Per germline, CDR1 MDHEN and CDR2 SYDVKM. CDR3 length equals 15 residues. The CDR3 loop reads CASSSPRQGYEKLFF. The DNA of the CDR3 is TGTGCCAGCAGCTCTCCCCGACAGGGATATGAAAAACTGTTTTTT.

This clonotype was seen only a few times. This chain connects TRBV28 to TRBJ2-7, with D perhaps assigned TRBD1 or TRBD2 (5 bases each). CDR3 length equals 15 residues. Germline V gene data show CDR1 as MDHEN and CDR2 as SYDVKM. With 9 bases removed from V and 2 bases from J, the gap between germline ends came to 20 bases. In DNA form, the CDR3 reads TGTGCCAGTCTGGGGGTACAGGAAGGGGCCTACGAGCAGTACTTC. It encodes CASLGVQEGAYEQYF.

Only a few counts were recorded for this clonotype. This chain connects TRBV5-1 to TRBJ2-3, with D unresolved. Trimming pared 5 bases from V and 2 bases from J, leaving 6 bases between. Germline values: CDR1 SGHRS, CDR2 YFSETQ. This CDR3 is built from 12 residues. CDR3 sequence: CASRINTDTQYF. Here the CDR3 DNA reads TGCGCCAGCAGAATAAACACAGATACGCAGTATTTT.

CDR3 nucleotide sequence: TGTGCCAGCAGCCGAGCTCGGTGGTACCAAGAGACCCAGTACTTC. This sequence encodes CASSRARWYQETQYF. The chain carries TRBV12-3 or TRBV12-4 and TRBJ2-5; D not certain. The V end was cut by 6 bases, the J end by 0 bases, with 14 bases between. The CDR3 sequence is 15 residues long.

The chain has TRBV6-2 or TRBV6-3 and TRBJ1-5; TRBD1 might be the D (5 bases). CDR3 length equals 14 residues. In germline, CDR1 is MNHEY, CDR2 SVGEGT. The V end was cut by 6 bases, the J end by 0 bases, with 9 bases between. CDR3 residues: CASRDRYSNQPQHF. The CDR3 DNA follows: TGTGCCAGCAGAGACAGATATAGCAATCAGCCCCAGCATTTT.

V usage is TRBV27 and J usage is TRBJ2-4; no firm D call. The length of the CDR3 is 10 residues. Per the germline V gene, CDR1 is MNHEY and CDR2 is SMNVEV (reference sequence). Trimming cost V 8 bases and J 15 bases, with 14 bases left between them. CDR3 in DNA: TGTGCCAGCCAAGACCACCCCGGGTACTTC. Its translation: CASQDHPGYF.

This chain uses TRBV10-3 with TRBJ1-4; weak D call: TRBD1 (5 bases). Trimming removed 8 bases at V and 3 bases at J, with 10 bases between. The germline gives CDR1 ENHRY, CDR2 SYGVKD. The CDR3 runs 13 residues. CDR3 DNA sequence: TGTGCCATCCGGGGGGAAGCTAATGAAAAACTGTTTTTT. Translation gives CAIRGEANEKLFF.

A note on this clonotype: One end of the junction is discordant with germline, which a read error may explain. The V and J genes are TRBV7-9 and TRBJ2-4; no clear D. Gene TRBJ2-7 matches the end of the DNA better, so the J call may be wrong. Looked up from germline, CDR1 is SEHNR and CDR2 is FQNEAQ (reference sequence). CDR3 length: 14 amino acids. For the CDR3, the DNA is TGTACCAGCAGCTTATACCTAGGAATCCACGAGCAGTACTTC. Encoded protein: CTSSLYLGIHEQYF.

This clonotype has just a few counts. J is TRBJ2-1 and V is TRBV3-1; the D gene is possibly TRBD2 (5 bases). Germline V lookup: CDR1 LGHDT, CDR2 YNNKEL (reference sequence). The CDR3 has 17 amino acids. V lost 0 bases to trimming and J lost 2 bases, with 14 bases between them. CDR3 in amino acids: CASSQDWGVGAYNEQFF. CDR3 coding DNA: TGTGCCAGCAGCCAAGATTGGGGAGTTGGCGCCTACAATGAGCAGTTCTTC.

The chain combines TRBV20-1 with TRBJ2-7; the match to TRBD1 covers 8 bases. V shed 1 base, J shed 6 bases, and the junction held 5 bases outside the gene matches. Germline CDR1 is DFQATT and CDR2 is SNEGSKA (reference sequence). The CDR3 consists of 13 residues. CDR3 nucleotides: TGCAGTGCTAGAGGCCGGACAGGGATCGAGCAGTACTTC. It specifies CSARGRTGIEQYF.

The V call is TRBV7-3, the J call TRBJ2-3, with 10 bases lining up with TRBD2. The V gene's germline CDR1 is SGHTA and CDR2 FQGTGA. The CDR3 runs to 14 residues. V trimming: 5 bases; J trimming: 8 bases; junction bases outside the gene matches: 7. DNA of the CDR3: TGTGCCAGCAGCGTCGCTAGCGGGGGAAGTACGCAGTATTTT. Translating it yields CASSVASGGSTQYF.

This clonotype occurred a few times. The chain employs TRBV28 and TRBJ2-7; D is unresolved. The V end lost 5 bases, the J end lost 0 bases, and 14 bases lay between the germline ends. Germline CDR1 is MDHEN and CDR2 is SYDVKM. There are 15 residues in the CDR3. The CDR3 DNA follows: TGTGCCAGCAGTGAGACCGGGCCTCGCTCCTACGAGCAGTACTTC. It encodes CASSETGPRSYEQYF.

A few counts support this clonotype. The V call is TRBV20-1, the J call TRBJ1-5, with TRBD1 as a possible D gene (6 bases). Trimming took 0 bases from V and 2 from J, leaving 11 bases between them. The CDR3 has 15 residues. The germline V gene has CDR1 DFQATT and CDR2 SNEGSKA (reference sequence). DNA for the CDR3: TGCAGTGCTAGAGATGCCCGACAGGGCAATCAGCCCCAGCATTTT. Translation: CSARDARQGNQPQHF.

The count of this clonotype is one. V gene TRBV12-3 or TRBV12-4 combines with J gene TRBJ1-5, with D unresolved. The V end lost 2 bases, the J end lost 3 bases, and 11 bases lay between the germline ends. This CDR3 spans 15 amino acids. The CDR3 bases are TGTGCCAGCAGTTTAAGGGAGCTTAACAATCAGCCCCAGCATTTT. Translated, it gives CASSLRELNNQPQHF.

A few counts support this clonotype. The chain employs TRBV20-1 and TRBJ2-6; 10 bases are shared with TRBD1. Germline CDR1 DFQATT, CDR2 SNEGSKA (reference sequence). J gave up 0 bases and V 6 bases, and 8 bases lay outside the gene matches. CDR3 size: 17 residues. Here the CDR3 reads CSAPRGQGSSGANVLTF. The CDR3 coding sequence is TGCAGTGCCCCACGGGGACAGGGGTCCTCTGGGGCCAACGTCCTGACTTTC.

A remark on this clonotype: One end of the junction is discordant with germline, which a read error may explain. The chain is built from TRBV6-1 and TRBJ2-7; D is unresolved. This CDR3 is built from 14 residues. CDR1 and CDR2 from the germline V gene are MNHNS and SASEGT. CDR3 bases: TGTGCCAGCAGGGAAGGACCTGCTTCCTACGAGCAGTACTTC. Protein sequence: CASREGPASYEQYF.

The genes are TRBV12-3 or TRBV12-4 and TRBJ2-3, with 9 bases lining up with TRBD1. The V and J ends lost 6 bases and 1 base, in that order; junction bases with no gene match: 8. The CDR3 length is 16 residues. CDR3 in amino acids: CASSLDWDRGTDTQYF. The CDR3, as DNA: TGTGCCAGCAGCTTGGACTGGGACAGGGGCACAGATACGCAGTATTTT.

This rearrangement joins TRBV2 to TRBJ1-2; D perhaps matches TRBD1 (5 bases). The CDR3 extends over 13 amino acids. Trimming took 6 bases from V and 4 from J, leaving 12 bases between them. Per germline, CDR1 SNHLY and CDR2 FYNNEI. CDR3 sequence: CASSWDGTYGYTF. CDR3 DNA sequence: TGTGCCAGCAGCTGGGACGGCACCTATGGCTACACCTTC.

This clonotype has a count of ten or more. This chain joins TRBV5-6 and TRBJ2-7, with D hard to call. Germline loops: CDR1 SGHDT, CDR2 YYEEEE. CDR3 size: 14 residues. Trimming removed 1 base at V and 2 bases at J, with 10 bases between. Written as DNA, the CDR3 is TGTGCCAGCAGCTTGATTGGCGCAACCTACGAGCAGTACTTC. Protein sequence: CASSLIGATYEQYF.

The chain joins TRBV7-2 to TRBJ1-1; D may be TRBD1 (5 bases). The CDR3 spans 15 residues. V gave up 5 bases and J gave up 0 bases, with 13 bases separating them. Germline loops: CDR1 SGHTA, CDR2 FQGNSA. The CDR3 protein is CASSRRGLMNTEAFF. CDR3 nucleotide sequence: TGTGCCAGCAGCCGTAGGGGTCTTATGAACACTGAAGCTTTCTTT.

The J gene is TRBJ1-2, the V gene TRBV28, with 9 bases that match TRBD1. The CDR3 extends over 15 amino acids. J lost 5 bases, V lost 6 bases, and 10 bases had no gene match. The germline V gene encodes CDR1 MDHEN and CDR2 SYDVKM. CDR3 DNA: TGTGCCAGCAGCCCCATGGACAGGGGTTTGTATGGCTACACCTTC. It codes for CASSPMDRGLYGYTF.

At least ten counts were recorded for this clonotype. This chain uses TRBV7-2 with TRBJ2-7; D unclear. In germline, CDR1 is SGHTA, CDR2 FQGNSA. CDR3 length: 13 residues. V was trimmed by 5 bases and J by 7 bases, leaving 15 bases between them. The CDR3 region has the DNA TGTGCCAGCAGCGAAAACACCTTTGGGGAGCAGTACTTC. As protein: CASSENTFGEQYF.

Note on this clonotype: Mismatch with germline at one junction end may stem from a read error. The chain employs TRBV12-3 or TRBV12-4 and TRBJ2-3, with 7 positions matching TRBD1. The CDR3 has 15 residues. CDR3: CASSRDRVSTDAQYF. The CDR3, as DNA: TGTGCCAGCAGCCGTGACAGGGTCTCAACAGATGCGCAGTATTTT.

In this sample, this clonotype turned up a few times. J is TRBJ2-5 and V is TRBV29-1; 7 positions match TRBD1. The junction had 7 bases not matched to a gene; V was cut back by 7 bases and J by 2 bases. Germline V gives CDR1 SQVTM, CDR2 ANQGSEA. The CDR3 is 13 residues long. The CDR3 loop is CSAMTGMQETQYF. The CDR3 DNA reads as TGCAGCGCTATGACAGGGATGCAAGAGACCCAGTACTTC.

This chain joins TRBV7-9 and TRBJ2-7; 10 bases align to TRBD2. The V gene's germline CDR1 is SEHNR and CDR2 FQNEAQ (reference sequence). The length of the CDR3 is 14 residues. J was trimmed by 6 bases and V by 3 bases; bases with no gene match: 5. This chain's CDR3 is CASSFGLAGVEQYF. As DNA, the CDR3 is TGTGCCAGCAGCTTTGGGCTAGCGGGGGTCGAGCAGTACTTC. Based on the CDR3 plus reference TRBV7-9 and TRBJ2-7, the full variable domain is DTGVSQNPRHKITKRGQNVTFRCDPISEHNRLYWYRQTLGQGPEFLTYFQNEAQLEKSRLLSDRFSAERPKGSFSTLEIQRTEQGDSAMYLCASSFGLAGVEQYFGPGTRLTVT.